This T cell receptor beta chain was retrieved from a study of post-analysis software for immune sequencing data. Built from TCR beta cDNA, the libraries had unique molecular identifiers in them. TCRdb processed the PCR reads anew with MiXCR; each CDR3 protein has one entry. The sample holds almost 700,000 distinct CDR3 sequences; roughly three fifths are singletons and the top ten take 10% to 12%. V was cut by 1 base and J by 4 bases, with 9 bases left in between. Germline CDR1 reads SGHDN; CDR2 reads FVKESK. This CDR3 is 14 amino acids long. Overall study results and limits: There were five or six TRBV segments more frequent in patients than controls, and TRBV5-6, TRBV5-1 and TRBV20-1 were among them. Those samples that were prepared in the same batch co-clustered strongly by F measure.

For this clonotype: The antigen is undetermined.

The chain combines TRBV14 with TRBJ2-3; no clear D gene. Material for sequencing was blood. The source is a girl under 10 years old with multiple sclerosis. CDR3 residues: CASSQAWWADTQYF. Here the CDR3 DNA reads TGTGCCAGCAGCCAAGCCTGGTGGGCAGATACGCAGTATTTT.